The 13 T cell receptor beta chains below all came from one sample that was sequenced in a study of T cells in Graves' hyperthyroidism and ophthalmopathy. From RNA transcripts, TCR beta CDR3 regions were amplified. TCR CDR3 regions were first amplified by RT-PCR with HTBI primers. TCRdb redid the calling of the multiplex PCR reads with MiXCR, one entry per CDR3 protein. The table shows approximately 600,000 distinct CDR3 sequences, with less than 25% occurring only once. Input material: blood. The receptors were sampled from a man between 25 and 39 years old with Graves' ophthalmopathy.

In this sample, this clonotype turned up a few times. The chain combines TRBV29-1 with TRBJ2-7, with a weak D call TRBD2 (6 bases). The V and J ends lost 0 bases and 4 bases respectively, with 19 bases between them. The CDR3 is 16 amino acids. Germline CDR1 reads SQVTM; CDR2 reads ANQGSEA. The CDR3, as DNA: TGCAGCGTTGAAGATGAAGGGCGGGAAGGAAGGTACGAGCAGTACTTC. As protein: CSVEDEGREGRYEQYF.

There are many counts of this clonotype. J is TRBJ2-7 and V is TRBV11-2, with D tentatively TRBD1 (6 bases). The germline gives CDR1 SGHAT, CDR2 FQNNGV. The CDR3 has 12 residues. Trimming removed 5 bases from V and 5 bases from J, with 10 bases in between. CDR3 region: CASSADSHEQYF. CDR3 nucleotides: TGTGCCAGCAGCGCGGACAGTCACGAGCAGTACTTC.

V is TRBV5-1 and J is TRBJ2-1; weak D call: TRBD1 (6 bases). V was trimmed by 4 bases and J by 10 bases, leaving 12 bases between them. The CDR3 sequence is 12 residues long. In germline, CDR1 is SGHRS, CDR2 YFSETQ. DNA for the CDR3: TGCGCCAGCAGCACATCCGGACAGGAGCAGTTCTTC. Its protein product is CASSTSGQEQFF. The whole variable domain, filled in from reference TRBV5-1 and TRBJ2-1, reads KAGVTQTPRYLIKTRGQQVTLSCSPISGHRSVSWYQQTPGQGLQFLFEYFSETQRNKGNFPGRFSGRQFSNSRSEMNVSTLELGDSALYLCASSTSGQEQFFGPGTRLTVL.

Only a few counts were recorded for this clonotype. V is TRBV7-9 and J is TRBJ1-1; D not resolved. Germline V gene sequence: CDR1 SEHNR, CDR2 FQNEAQ (reference sequence). V dropped 0 bases and J dropped 1 base, with 24 bases sitting between them. This CDR3 has 20 amino acids. The CDR3 here is CASSLAEAFKDWVGNTEAFF. The DNA for the CDR3 is TGTGCCAGCAGCTTAGCCGAGGCATTCAAGGATTGGGTGGGGAACACTGAAGCTTTCTTT. Combining the CDR3 with reference TRBV7-9 and TRBJ1-1 gives the whole variable domain DTGVSQNPRHKITKRGQNVTFRCDPISEHNRLYWYRQTLGQGPEFLTYFQNEAQLEKSRLLSDRFSAERPKGSFSTLEIQRTEQGDSAMYLCASSLAEAFKDWVGNTEAFFGQGTRLTVV.

In this sample, this clonotype turned up many times. This rearrangement joins TRBV7-8 to TRBJ2-7; D may match TRBD1 or TRBD2 (5 bases each). The germline gives CDR1 SGHVS, CDR2 FQNEAQ. The CDR3 spans 14 residues. V was shortened by 5 bases and J by 2 bases, with 13 bases between the two germline ends. CDR3 sequence reads: CASSEGPGTYEQYF. CDR3 DNA: TGTGCCAGCAGCGAGGGACCGGGAACCTACGAGCAGTACTTC.

This clonotype was observed a few times. V is TRBV28 and J is TRBJ1-2, with D perhaps TRBD1 (5 bases). Germline CDR1 MDHEN, CDR2 SYDVKM. CDR3 length: 12 amino acids. V was trimmed by 7 bases and J by 4 bases, leaving 10 bases between them. The CDR3 reads CASKLDSYGYTF. CDR3 coding DNA: TGTGCCAGCAAACTAGACAGCTATGGCTACACCTTC.

There are many counts of this clonotype. This chain links TRBV11-2 with TRBJ2-1; D perhaps matches TRBD2 (5 bases). The CDR3 extends over 11 amino acids. V shed 1 base and J shed 11 bases, with 6 bases lying between them. Germline lookup yields CDR1 SGHAT and CDR2 FQNNGV. The DNA of the CDR3 is TGTGCCAGCAGCTTAGCGGGGAAGCAGTTCTTC. Translated, it gives CASSLAGKQFF.

This clonotype has more than one count but fewer than ten. V and J are TRBV10-1 and TRBJ2-7; TRBD1 agrees at 7 bases. Trimming cost V 4 bases and J 2 bases; bases outside gene matches: 5. Germline CDR1 and CDR2: WNHNN and SYGVQD (reference sequence). The CDR3 is made up of 14 amino acids. CDR3 residues: CASSADRNTYEQYF. The CDR3 DNA reads TGCGCCAGCAGTGCGGACAGGAACACCTACGAGCAGTACTTC.

V gene TRBV11-2 combines with J gene TRBJ1-2; perhaps TRBD1 as D (5 bases). V was cut by 5 bases and J by 1 base, with 11 bases left in between. CDR3 length: 14 residues. In germline, CDR1 is SGHAT, CDR2 FQNNGV. This chain's CDR3 is CASSPQTVNYGYTF. CDR3 bases: TGTGCCAGCAGCCCACAGACAGTTAACTATGGCTACACCTTC.

The rearrangement links TRBV4-3 to TRBJ1-1; no definite D call. CDR3 length equals 12 residues. Germline V CDR1 and CDR2: LGHNA, YSLEER. Trimming pared 3 bases from V and 3 bases from J, leaving 5 bases between. The DNA for the CDR3 is TGCGCCAGCAGCCAGGCAGACACTGAAGCTTTCTTT. It is translated as CASSQADTEAFF.

This clonotype appeared many times. The chain uses TRBV7-9 and TRBJ1-1; 7 bases align to TRBD1. CDR1 is SEHNR, CDR2 FQNEAQ, per germline (reference sequence). The CDR3 is 14 amino acids. V shed 5 bases, J shed 0 bases, and the junction held 3 bases outside the gene matches. CDR3 loop: CASSEQGMNTEAFF. The CDR3 region has the DNA TGTGCCAGCAGCGAACAGGGGATGAACACTGAAGCTTTCTTT.

This clonotype was seen a single time. This rearrangement joins TRBV7-2 to TRBJ1-2, with a tentative D call TRBD1 (6 bases). V lost 8 bases and J 4 bases, leaving 20 bases between the germline ends. The V gene's germline CDR1 is SGHTA and CDR2 FQGNSA. CDR3 length: 15 amino acids. In DNA, the CDR3 is TGTGCCAGCGGTCGTACCAGGGGACTGGGCTATGGCTACACCTTC. The encoded protein is CASGRTRGLGYGYTF.

This clonotype showed up many times. This chain joins TRBV7-9 and TRBJ2-1; 13 bases map to TRBD2. The CDR3 spans 14 residues. Germline V gene lookup returns CDR1 SEHNR and CDR2 FQNEAQ (reference sequence). Trimming removed 3 bases from V and 8 bases from J; junction bases left unmatched: 1. The CDR3 nucleotides read TGTGCCAGCAGCTTCGGACTAGCGGGAGATGAGCAGTTCTTC. Its protein is CASSFGLAGDEQFF. The full variable domain, completed using reference TRBV7-9 and TRBJ2-1, is DTGVSQNPRHKITKRGQNVTFRCDPISEHNRLYWYRQTLGQGPEFLTYFQNEAQLEKSRLLSDRFSAERPKGSFSTLEIQRTEQGDSAMYLCASSFGLAGDEQFFGPGTRLTVL.